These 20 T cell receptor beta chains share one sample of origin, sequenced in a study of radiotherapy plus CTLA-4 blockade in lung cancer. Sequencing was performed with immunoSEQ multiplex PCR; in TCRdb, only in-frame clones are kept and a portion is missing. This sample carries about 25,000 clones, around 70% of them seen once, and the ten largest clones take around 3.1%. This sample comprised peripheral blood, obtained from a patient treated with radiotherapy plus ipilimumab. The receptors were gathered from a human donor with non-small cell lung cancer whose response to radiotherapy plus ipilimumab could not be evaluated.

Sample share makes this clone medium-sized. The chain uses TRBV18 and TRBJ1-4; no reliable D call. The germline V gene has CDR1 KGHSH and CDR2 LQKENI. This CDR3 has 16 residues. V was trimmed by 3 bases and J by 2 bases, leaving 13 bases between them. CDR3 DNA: TGTGCCAGCTCACCGACTCGGGATTGGACTAATGAAAAACTGTTTTTT. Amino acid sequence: CASSPTRDWTNEKLFF.

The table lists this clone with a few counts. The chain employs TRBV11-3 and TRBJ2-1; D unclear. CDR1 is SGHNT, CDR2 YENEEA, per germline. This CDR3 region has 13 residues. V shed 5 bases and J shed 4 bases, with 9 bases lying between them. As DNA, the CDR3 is TGTGCCAGCAGCCACGACACGTACAATGAGCAGTTCTTC. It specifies CASSHDTYNEQFF.

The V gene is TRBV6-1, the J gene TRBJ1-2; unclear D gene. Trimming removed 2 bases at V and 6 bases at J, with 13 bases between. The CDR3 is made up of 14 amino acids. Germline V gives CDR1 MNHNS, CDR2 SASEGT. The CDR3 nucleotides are TGTGCCAGCAGTGAATTAAGAGGGTACGATGGCTACACCTTC. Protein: CASSELRGYDGYTF.

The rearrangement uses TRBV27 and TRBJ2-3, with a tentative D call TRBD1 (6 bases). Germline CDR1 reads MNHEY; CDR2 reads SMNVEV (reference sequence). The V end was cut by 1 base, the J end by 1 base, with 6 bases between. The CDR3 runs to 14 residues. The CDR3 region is CASSLWTGTDTQYF. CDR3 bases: TGTGCCAGCAGTTTATGGACAGGCACAGATACGCAGTATTTT.

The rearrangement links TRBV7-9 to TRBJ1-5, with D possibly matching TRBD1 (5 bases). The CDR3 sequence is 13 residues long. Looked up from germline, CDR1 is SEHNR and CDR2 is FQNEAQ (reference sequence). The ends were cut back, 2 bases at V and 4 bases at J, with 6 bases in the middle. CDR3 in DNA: TGTGCCAGCAGCTTATCAGGGAATCAGCCCCAGCATTTT. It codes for CASSLSGNQPQHF. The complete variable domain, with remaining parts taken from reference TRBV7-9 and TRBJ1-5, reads DTGVSQNPRHKITKRGQNVTFRCDPISEHNRLYWYRQTLGQGPEFLTYFQNEAQLEKSRLLSDRFSAERPKGSFSTLEIQRTEQGDSAMYLCASSLSGNQPQHFGDGTRLSIL.

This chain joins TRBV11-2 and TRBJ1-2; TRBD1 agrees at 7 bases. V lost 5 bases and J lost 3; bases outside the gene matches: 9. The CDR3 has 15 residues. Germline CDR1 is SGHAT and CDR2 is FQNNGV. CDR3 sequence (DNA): TGTGCCAGCAGCGGATTTAGAGGGGGCGACTATGGCTACACCTTC. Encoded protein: CASSGFRGGDYGYTF.

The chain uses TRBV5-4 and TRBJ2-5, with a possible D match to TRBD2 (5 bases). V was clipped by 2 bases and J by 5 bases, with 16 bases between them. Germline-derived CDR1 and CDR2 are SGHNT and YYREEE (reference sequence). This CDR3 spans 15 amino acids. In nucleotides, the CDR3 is TGTGCCAGCAGCTTCCCCGGAGGTAGCCCTGAGACCCAGTACTTC. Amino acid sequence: CASSFPGGSPETQYF.

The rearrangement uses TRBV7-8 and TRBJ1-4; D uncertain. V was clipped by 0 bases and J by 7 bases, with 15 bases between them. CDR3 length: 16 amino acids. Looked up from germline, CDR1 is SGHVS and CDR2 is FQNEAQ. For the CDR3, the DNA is TGTGCCAGCAGCTTAGCTGTGGGGAGGTGGGGTGAAAAACTGTTTTTT. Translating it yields CASSLAVGRWGEKLFF.

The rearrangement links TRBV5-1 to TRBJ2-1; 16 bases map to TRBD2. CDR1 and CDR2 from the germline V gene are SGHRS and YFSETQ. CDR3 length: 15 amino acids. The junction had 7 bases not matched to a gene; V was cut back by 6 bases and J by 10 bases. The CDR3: CASTQGLAGGREQFF. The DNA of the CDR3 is TGCGCCAGCACCCAGGGACTAGCGGGAGGGAGGGAGCAGTTCTTC.

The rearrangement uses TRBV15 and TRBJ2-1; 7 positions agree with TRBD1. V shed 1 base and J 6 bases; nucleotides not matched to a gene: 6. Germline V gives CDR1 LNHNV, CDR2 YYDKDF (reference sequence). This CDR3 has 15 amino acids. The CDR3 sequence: CATSRGRTGRNEQFF. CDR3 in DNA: TGTGCCACCAGCAGAGGGAGGACAGGACGCAATGAGCAGTTCTTC.

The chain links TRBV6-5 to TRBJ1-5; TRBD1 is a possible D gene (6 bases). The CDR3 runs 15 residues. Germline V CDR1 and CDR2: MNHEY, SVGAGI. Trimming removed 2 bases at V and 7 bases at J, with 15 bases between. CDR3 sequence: CASSYNYGTRQPQHF. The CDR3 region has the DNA TGTGCCAGCAGTTACAATTACGGGACACGGCAGCCCCAGCATTTT.

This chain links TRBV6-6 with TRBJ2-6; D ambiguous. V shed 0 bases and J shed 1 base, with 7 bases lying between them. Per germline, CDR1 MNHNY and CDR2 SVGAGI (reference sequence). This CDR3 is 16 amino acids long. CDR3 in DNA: TGTGCCAGCAGTTACTCGTCCCTTTCTGGGGCCAACGTCCTGACTTTC. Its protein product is CASSYSSLSGANVLTF.

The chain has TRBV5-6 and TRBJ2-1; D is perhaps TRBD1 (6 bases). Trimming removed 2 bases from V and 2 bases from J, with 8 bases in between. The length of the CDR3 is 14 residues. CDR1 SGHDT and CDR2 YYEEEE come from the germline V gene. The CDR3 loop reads CASSFRDTYNEQFF. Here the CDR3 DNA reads TGTGCCAGCAGCTTCAGGGACACCTACAATGAGCAGTTCTTC.

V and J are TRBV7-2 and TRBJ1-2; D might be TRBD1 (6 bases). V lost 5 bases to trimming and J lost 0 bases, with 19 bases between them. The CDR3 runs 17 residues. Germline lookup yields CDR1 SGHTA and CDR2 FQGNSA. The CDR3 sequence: CASSPMGGRTPNYGYTF. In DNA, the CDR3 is TGTGCCAGCAGCCCAATGGGGGGGCGTACACCTAACTATGGCTACACCTTC.

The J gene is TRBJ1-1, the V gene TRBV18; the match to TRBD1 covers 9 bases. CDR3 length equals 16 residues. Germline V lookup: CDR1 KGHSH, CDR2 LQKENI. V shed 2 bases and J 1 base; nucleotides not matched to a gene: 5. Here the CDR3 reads CASSPATGGGNTEAFF. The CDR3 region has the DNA TGTGCCAGCTCACCAGCGACAGGGGGGGGGAACACTGAAGCTTTCTTT.

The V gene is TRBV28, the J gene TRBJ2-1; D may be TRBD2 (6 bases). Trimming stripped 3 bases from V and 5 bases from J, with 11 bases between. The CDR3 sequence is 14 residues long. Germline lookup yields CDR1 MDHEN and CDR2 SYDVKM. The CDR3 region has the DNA TGTGCCAGCAGTTTCGGGGGTTCGAACAATGAGCAGTTCTTC. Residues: CASSFGGSNNEQFF.

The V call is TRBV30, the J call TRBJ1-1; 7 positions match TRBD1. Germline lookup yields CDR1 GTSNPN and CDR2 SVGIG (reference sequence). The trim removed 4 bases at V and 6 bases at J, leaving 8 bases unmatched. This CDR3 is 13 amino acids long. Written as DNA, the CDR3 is TGTGCCTGGAAGGACAGGCGGGTGCCTGAAGCTTTCTTT. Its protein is CAWKDRRVPEAFF.

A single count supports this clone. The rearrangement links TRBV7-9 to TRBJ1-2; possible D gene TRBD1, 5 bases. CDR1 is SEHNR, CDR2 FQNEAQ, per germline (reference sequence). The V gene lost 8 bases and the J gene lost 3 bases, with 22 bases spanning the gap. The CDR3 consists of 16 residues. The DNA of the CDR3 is TGTGCCAGCGACCCATTTAGCCGACGGGGGGACTATGGCTACACCTTC. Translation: CASDPFSRRGDYGYTF.

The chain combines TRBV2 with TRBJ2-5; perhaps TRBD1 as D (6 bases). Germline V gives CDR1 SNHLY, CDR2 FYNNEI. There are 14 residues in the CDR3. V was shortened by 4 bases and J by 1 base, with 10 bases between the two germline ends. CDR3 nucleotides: TGTGCCAGCAGTGTTGCAGGGGTCCAAGAGACCCAGTACTTC. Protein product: CASSVAGVQETQYF. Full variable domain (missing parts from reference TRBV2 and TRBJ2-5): EPEVTQTPSHQVTQMGQEVILRCVPISNHLYFYWYRQILGQKVEFLVSFYNNEISEKSEIFDDQFSVERPDGSNFTLKIRSTKLEDSAMYFCASSVAGVQETQYFGPGTRLLVL.

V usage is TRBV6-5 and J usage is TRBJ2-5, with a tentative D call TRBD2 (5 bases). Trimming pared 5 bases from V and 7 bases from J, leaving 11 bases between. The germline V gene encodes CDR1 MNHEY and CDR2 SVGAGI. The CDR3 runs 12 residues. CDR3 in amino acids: CASSTPGGTQYF. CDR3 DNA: TGTGCCAGCAGTACCCCCGGAGGGACCCAGTACTTC.